This T cell receptor (beta chain) stems from a study of T cell changes during pregnancy in multiple sclerosis. This CDR3 contains 13 residues. Germline assignment: CDR1 SGHRS and CDR2 YFSETQ. Germline trimming cut 5 bases from V and 7 bases from J; bases unmatched to any gene: 8. Libraries were prepared by immunoSEQ multiplex PCR; TCRdb keeps only in-frame clonotypes and omits some of them. The profile shows tens of thousands of clones, 90% of them singletons. This clonotype was sampled from a female donor with multiple sclerosis, enrolled in a pregnancy study. The rearrangement uses TRBV5-1 and TRBJ1-2, with 7 positions matching TRBD1. Sample: peripheral blood, taken in the third trimester of pregnancy. Here the CDR3 DNA reads TGCGCCAGCAGACCAGGGGGGCTGGGTGGCTACACCTTC. Encoded protein: CASRPGGLGGYTF. The whole variable domain, filled in from reference TRBV5-1 and TRBJ1-2, reads KAGVTQTPRYLIKTRGQQVTLSCSPISGHRSVSWYQQTPGQGLQFLFEYFSETQRNKGNFPGRFSGRQFSNSRSEMNVSTLELGDSALYLCASRPGGLGGYTFGSGTRLTVV.